Below are 12 T cell receptor beta chains sequenced from a single sample in a study of shared clonotypes between healthy human individuals. Naive CD8 cells lacked CD45RO and underwent positive selection for CCR7, leaving out terminally differentiated effector memory CD45RA+ cells. Profiled with immunoSEQ multiplex PCR; TCRdb holds only in-frame clones, not every one. The repertoire has about 2 million clones, roughly 95% of them found once; the top ten carry 0.9% to 1.4%. The sample taken for sequencing was naive CD8+ T cells sorted from blood. Receptors were obtained from a man aged 18 to 29 in good health.

The chain joins TRBV18 to TRBJ2-2; TRBD2 is a possible D gene (5 bases). Germline CDR1 and CDR2: KGHSH and LQKENI. The V end was cut by 1 base, the J end by 4 bases, with 16 bases between. The CDR3 runs 17 residues. CDR3 nucleotides: TGTGCCAGCTCACCACAAATGGCTAGCTCTCCCACCGGGGAGCTGTTTTTT. As protein: CASSPQMASSPTGELFF. The whole variable domain, remainder taken from reference TRBV18 and TRBJ2-2, is NAGVMQNPRHLVRRRGQEARLRCSPMKGHSHVYWYRQLPEEGLKFMVYLQKENIIDESGMPKERFSAEFPKEGPSILRIQQVVRGDSAAYFCASSPQMASSPTGELFFGEGSRLTVL.

The rearrangement joins TRBV30 to TRBJ2-1; 8 bases map to TRBD2. Trimming removed 0 bases from V and 6 bases from J; junction bases left unmatched: 4. The CDR3 totals 14 residues. In germline, CDR1 is GTSNPN, CDR2 SVGIG (reference sequence). The CDR3 region is CAWSVGRGVNEQFF. For the CDR3, the DNA is TGTGCCTGGAGTGTCGGGAGGGGAGTCAATGAGCAGTTCTTC.

This clone appeared a single time. Other DNA sequences in this specimen translate into the identical CDR3. In nucleotides, the CDR3 is TGCGCCAGCAGCTTACAGGGATCCTCCTACGAGCAGTACTTC. It is translated as CASSLQGSSYEQYF. The chain uses TRBV5-1 and TRBJ2-7, with D tentatively TRBD1 (6 bases). V was clipped by 2 bases and J by 0 bases, with 9 bases between them. The CDR3 spans 14 residues. Germline assignment: CDR1 SGHRS and CDR2 YFSETQ.

V and J are TRBV11-2 and TRBJ1-2, with TRBD1 identical over 7 bases. Germline V CDR1 and CDR2: SGHAT, FQNNGV. The CDR3 runs 16 residues. V was clipped by 6 bases and J by 6 bases; unmatched bases: 16. Here the CDR3 reads CASSLDRETGSDGYTF. As DNA, the CDR3 is TGTGCCAGCAGTCTTGACAGGGAAACGGGCTCCGATGGCTACACCTTC.

Comment on this clone: Other nucleotide sequences from this sample produce the same CDR3. The CDR3 DNA reads TGCAGCGTGGGGCAGGGGAATGAAAAACTGTTTTTT. It codes for CSVGQGNEKLFF. V gene TRBV29-1 combines with J gene TRBJ1-4; weak D call: TRBD1 (6 bases). V was pared by 6 bases and J by 5 bases, with 10 bases between. The CDR3 spans 12 residues. Germline CDR1 reads SQVTM; CDR2 reads ANQGSEA.

The chain has TRBV4-1 and TRBJ1-4, with D possibly being TRBD1 (6 bases). The germline CDR1 and CDR2 sequences are MGHRA and YSYEKL. With 1 base removed from V and 2 bases from J, the gap between germline ends came to 14 bases. The CDR3 sequence is 17 residues long. Here the CDR3 reads CASSQGLQGSTNEKLFF. CDR3 nucleotide sequence: TGCGCCAGCAGCCAAGGGTTACAGGGTTCGACTAATGAAAAACTGTTTTTT.

V is TRBV19 and J is TRBJ2-7; D possibly uses TRBD1 or TRBD2 (6 bases each). The germline gives CDR1 LNHDA, CDR2 SQIVND (reference sequence). Trimming removed 7 bases at V and 5 bases at J, with 18 bases between. The CDR3 is 14 amino acids. The chain's CDR3 is CASTTRGAEDEQYF. The CDR3 DNA sequence: TGTGCCAGTACCACGAGGGGGGCTGAGGACGAGCAGTACTTC.

About this clone: The sample has other DNA sequences that encode this CDR3 too. V usage is TRBV9 and J usage is TRBJ2-7; D is undetermined. From germline, CDR1 is SGDLS and CDR2 YYNGEE. The CDR3 sequence is 13 residues long. V lost 2 bases to trimming and J lost 3 bases, with 9 bases between them. The CDR3 coding sequence is TGTGCCAGCAGCGTTGGAGTTGACTACGAGCAGTACTTC. Translation gives CASSVGVDYEQYF. Supplemented by reference TRBV9 and TRBJ2-7, the full variable domain reads DSGVTQTPKHLITATGQRVTLRCSPRSGDLSVYWYQQSLDQGLQFLIQYYNGEERAKGNILERFSAQQFPDLHSELNLSSLELGDSALYFCASSVGVDYEQYFGPGTRLTVT.

V is TRBV7-9 and J is TRBJ2-3; the D is unclear. V was cut by 0 bases and J by 2 bases, with 9 bases left in between. Germline lookup yields CDR1 SEHNR and CDR2 FQNEAQ (reference sequence). The CDR3 consists of 15 residues. CDR3 amino acids: CASSLADGFTDTQYF. The CDR3 bases are TGTGCCAGCAGCTTAGCGGACGGATTCACAGATACGCAGTATTTT.

The chain couples TRBV27 to TRBJ2-3; 10 bases agree with TRBD2. Germline V gene sequence: CDR1 MNHEY, CDR2 SMNVEV (reference sequence). The CDR3 has 16 amino acids. V lost 0 bases and J lost 6; bases outside the gene matches: 6. CDR3 amino acids: CASSLSSGLAWDTQYF. The CDR3 DNA sequence: TGTGCCAGCAGTTTATCCTCGGGACTAGCGTGGGATACGCAGTATTTT.

J is TRBJ2-1 and V is TRBV9; TRBD2 matches at 14 bases. Unmatched junction bases numbered 3, after V lost 8 bases and J lost 5 bases. Looked up from germline, CDR1 is SGDLS and CDR2 is YYNGEE. This CDR3 has 14 residues. CDR3 DNA: TGTGCCAGTGAGGGACTAGCGGGAGACAATGAGCAGTTCTTC. The encoded protein is CASEGLAGDNEQFF.

The V gene is TRBV9, the J gene TRBJ2-3, with TRBD2 matching over 8 bases. Germline values: CDR1 SGDLS, CDR2 YYNGEE. Trimming cost V 3 bases and J 5 bases; bases outside gene matches: 5. There are 14 residues in the CDR3. This CDR3 is CASSDGRGVDTQYF. Written as DNA, the CDR3 is TGTGCCAGCAGCGACGGGAGGGGCGTAGATACGCAGTATTTT. The variable domain in full, completed from reference TRBV9 and TRBJ2-3, reads DSGVTQTPKHLITATGQRVTLRCSPRSGDLSVYWYQQSLDQGLQFLIQYYNGEERAKGNILERFSAQQFPDLHSELNLSSLELGDSALYFCASSDGRGVDTQYFGPGTRLTVL.